One and the same sample provided the 28 T cell receptor beta chains below, sequenced in a study of blood T cells in healthy people across ages. For the second PCR, which ran for 7 to 11 cycles, a sample-barcoded 5' primer and a J-beta primer mix were used. One entry per CDR3 protein results from TCRdb running MiXCR on the 5' RACE reads. The sample has under 800,000 distinct CDR3 sequences, about 40% seen once. Sequenced input: blood. Source of these receptors: an older woman in good health.

The chain employs TRBV27 and TRBJ1-2, with a weak D call TRBD1 (5 bases). Trimming shortened V by 6 bases and J by 8 bases, and 13 bases separated the two germline ends. This CDR3 is 12 amino acids long. Germline V gene lookup returns CDR1 MNHEY and CDR2 SMNVEV (reference sequence). The CDR3 reads CASRARAVGYTF. CDR3 DNA: TGTGCCAGCAGAGCCAGGGCGGTCGGCTACACCTTC.

This clonotype was picked up a small number of times. The chain employs TRBV20-1 and TRBJ2-5; a possible D gene is TRBD1 (6 bases). V lost 6 bases and J lost 2, with 10 bases in between. This CDR3 spans 12 amino acids. Looked up from germline, CDR1 is DFQATT and CDR2 is SNEGSKA (reference sequence). CDR3: CSAGDTQETQYF. The CDR3 nucleotides read TGCAGTGCAGGGGACACTCAAGAGACCCAGTACTTC.

The chain couples TRBV6-5 to TRBJ2-4; D gene unclear. Germline V gene lookup returns CDR1 MNHEY and CDR2 SVGAGI. Trimming pared 0 bases from V and 0 bases from J, leaving 9 bases between. This CDR3 spans 16 amino acids. The DNA for the CDR3 is TGTGCCAGCAGTTACTCGATCGGATTAGCCAAAAACATTCAGTACTTC. Translation gives CASSYSIGLAKNIQYF.

This clonotype was recorded only once. V usage is TRBV4-2 and J usage is TRBJ2-3, with D maybe TRBD2 (5 bases). V was cut by 1 base and J by 0 bases, with 14 bases left in between. In germline, CDR1 is LGHNA, CDR2 YNFKEQ. The length of the CDR3 is 17 residues. The CDR3 is CASSQGGPEISTDTQYF. The DNA of the CDR3 is TGTGCCAGCAGCCAAGGAGGGCCGGAAATTAGCACAGATACGCAGTATTTT.

This clonotype occurred a few times. The chain couples TRBV28 to TRBJ2-3; 14 bases are shared with TRBD2. J was trimmed by 6 bases and V by 5 bases; bases with no gene match: 10. The CDR3 is 17 amino acids. The germline V gene has CDR1 MDHEN and CDR2 SYDVKM. CDR3 sequence: CASSTWTSGRSSDTQYF. CDR3 DNA: TGTGCCAGCAGTACGTGGACTAGCGGGAGGTCGTCTGATACGCAGTATTTT.

The DNA for the CDR3 is TGTGCCAGCAGTCCGCCCAACTTTTGGACAGCCAACCGGGGTGAGCAGTACTTC. It encodes CASSPPNFWTANRGEQYF. The chain has TRBV28 and TRBJ2-7, with D maybe TRBD1 (6 bases). V gave up 5 bases and J gave up 7 bases, with 30 bases separating them. The CDR3 runs to 18 residues. In germline, CDR1 is MDHEN, CDR2 SYDVKM.

A few counts support this clonotype. The J gene is TRBJ2-1, the V gene TRBV7-2; 8 bases map to TRBD2. CDR3 length equals 14 residues. Looked up from germline, CDR1 is SGHTA and CDR2 is FQGNSA. V gave up 8 bases and J gave up 8 bases; unmatched junction bases: 11. This CDR3 is CASHPGTSWDEQFF. CDR3 sequence (DNA): TGTGCCAGCCACCCCGGGACTAGTTGGGATGAGCAGTTCTTC. Together with reference TRBV7-2 and TRBJ2-1, the CDR3 gives the full variable domain: GAGVSQSPSNKVTEKGKDVELRCDPISGHTALYWYRQSLGQGLEFLIYFQGNSAPDKSGLPSDRFSAERTGGSVSTLTIQRTQQEDSAVYLCASHPGTSWDEQFFGPGTRLTVL.

This clonotype was detected once. The chain employs TRBV7-2 and TRBJ2-7; no clear D gene. The V end lost 5 bases, the J end lost 7 bases, and 21 bases lay between the germline ends. The CDR3 is made up of 15 amino acids. Looked up from germline, CDR1 is SGHTA and CDR2 is FQGNSA. The chain's CDR3 is CASSPAAERYNEQYF. CDR3 DNA: TGTGCCAGCAGCCCAGCTGCGGAGCGTTACAATGAGCAGTACTTC.

J is TRBJ2-4 and V is TRBV4-1; 9 bases align to TRBD1. The CDR3 runs to 16 residues. Germline lookup yields CDR1 MGHRA and CDR2 YSYEKL. Trimming at V came to 1 base and at J to 1 base, leaving 2 bases not matched to a gene. The CDR3 sequence: CASSQVGQGAKNIQYF. In DNA form, the CDR3 reads TGCGCCAGCAGCCAAGTCGGACAGGGGGCCAAAAACATTCAGTACTTC.

The chain uses TRBV11-2 and TRBJ1-1, with 7 positions matching TRBD1. CDR3 length: 15 residues. J gave up 1 base and V 6 bases, and 8 bases lay outside the gene matches. Looked up from germline, CDR1 is SGHAT and CDR2 is FQNNGV. CDR3 protein: CASRAPGQTNTEAFF. DNA of the CDR3: TGTGCCAGCAGGGCCCCGGGACAGACGAACACTGAAGCTTTCTTT.

V gene TRBV25-1 combines with J gene TRBJ2-5; 10 nucleotides match TRBD2. The J call is in doubt because the DNA end fits TRBJ2-7 better. The CDR3 has 13 amino acids. Germline CDR1 and CDR2: MGHDK and SYGVNS. DNA of the CDR3: TGTGCCAGCGGGCTAGCGGGAGCTCCCGAGCAGTACTTC. Its translation is CASGLAGAPEQYF.

Only a few counts were recorded for this clonotype. V is TRBV10-3 and J is TRBJ2-1; D might be TRBD1 (5 bases). Matching the DNA end better, TRBJ2-7 makes the J call doubtful. CDR1 is ENHRY, CDR2 SYGVKD, per germline. This CDR3 is built from 15 residues. The CDR3 protein is CAISSPAGPYNEQYF. The CDR3, as DNA: TGTGCCATCAGTTCCCCGGCAGGGCCTTACAATGAGCAGTACTTC.

This rearrangement joins TRBV20-1 to TRBJ1-2; D unclear. The CDR3 covers 14 residues. V was clipped by 2 bases and J by 0 bases, with 10 bases between them. Germline loops: CDR1 DFQATT, CDR2 SNEGSKA (reference sequence). CDR3 residues: CSARMQVANYGYTF. In nucleotides, the CDR3 is TGCAGTGCTAGAATGCAGGTTGCTAACTATGGCTACACCTTC.

This clonotype was observed a handful of times. The V call is TRBV5-1, the J call TRBJ2-5; 9 bases map to TRBD2. With V trimmed by 4 bases and J by 2 bases, 9 bases remained unmatched. The germline V gene has CDR1 SGHRS and CDR2 YFSETQ. The CDR3 loop spans 16 amino acids. The CDR3 is CASSALTSGGQETQYF. The CDR3 DNA reads TGCGCCAGCAGCGCCCTGACTAGCGGCGGGCAAGAGACCCAGTACTTC.

The J gene is TRBJ1-1, the V gene TRBV4-1; the D is unclear. V was trimmed by 0 bases and J by 2 bases, leaving 13 bases between them. Per the germline V gene, CDR1 is MGHRA and CDR2 is YSYEKL. The CDR3 sequence is 16 residues long. CDR3 bases: TGCGCCAGCAGCCAAGAGCGAGGCTTGGGAAACACTGAAGCTTTCTTT. Translating gives CASSQERGLGNTEAFF.

This chain uses TRBV4-1 with TRBJ1-1, with a tentative D call TRBD1 (6 bases). CDR3 length: 17 amino acids. V was clipped by 1 base and J by 1 base, with 16 bases between them. Germline CDR1 and CDR2: MGHRA and YSYEKL. The CDR3 nucleotides read TGCGCCAGCAGCCAAGTTATTCTGAGACAGGAGAACACTGAAGCTTTCTTT. Translation gives CASSQVILRQENTEAFF.

This clonotype was seen a few times. The DNA for the CDR3 is TGCGCCAGCAGCTTGGAGGTAGCGGGGGCCTTCAACAATGAGCAGTTCTTC. This translates into CASSLEVAGAFNNEQFF. The chain recombines TRBV5-1 with TRBJ2-1, with 9 bases matching TRBD2. The CDR3 length is 17 residues. Germline CDR1 and CDR2: SGHRS and YFSETQ. V shed 0 bases and J 5 bases; nucleotides not matched to a gene: 9.

The chain joins TRBV20-1 to TRBJ2-1; 7 nucleotides agree with TRBD2. V shed 0 bases and J 10 bases; nucleotides not matched to a gene: 9. Germline V gene data show CDR1 as DFQATT and CDR2 as SNEGSKA (reference sequence). The CDR3 is 14 residues long. DNA of the CDR3: TGCAGTGCTAGAGAGCGGGAGAGGAGTTACGAGCAGTTCTTC. Residues: CSARERERSYEQFF.

This clonotype has a handful of counts. The chain employs TRBV5-1 and TRBJ2-3; TRBD2 matches 9 bases. CDR3 length equals 18 residues. Germline V gene lookup returns CDR1 SGHRS and CDR2 YFSETQ. V dropped 0 bases and J dropped 2; count of bases not matched to a gene: 10. CDR3 sequence (DNA): TGCGCCAGCAGCTTGGGTAGCGGGGGAGCTACATCCACAGATACGCAGTATTTT. Translated, it gives CASSLGSGGATSTDTQYF.

This clonotype was seen only a few times. V gene TRBV6-6 combines with J gene TRBJ2-1; 9 bases are shared with TRBD1. Germline V CDR1 and CDR2: MNHNY, SVGAGI (reference sequence). This CDR3 has 15 amino acids. The J segment lost 10 bases and the V segment lost 2 bases, leaving 9 bases of the junction unmatched. In DNA form, the CDR3 reads TGTGCCAGCAGTTACGCGGGACAGGGACCGTTGGAGCAGTTCTTC. This translates into CASSYAGQGPLEQFF.

The chain recombines TRBV29-1 with TRBJ2-4; TRBD2 aligns across 10 bases. The J call is in doubt because the DNA end fits TRBJ2-7 better. Germline V gene lookup returns CDR1 SQVTM and CDR2 ANQGSEA. This CDR3 has 15 residues. This chain's CDR3 is CSGFTGTSDSYEQYF. As DNA, the CDR3 is TGCAGCGGATTTACCGGGACTAGCGATAGCTACGAGCAGTACTTC.

The V and J genes are TRBV27 and TRBJ2-5; TRBD1 is a possible D gene (5 bases). The germline V gene encodes CDR1 MNHEY and CDR2 SMNVEV (reference sequence). V was cut by 5 bases and J by 11 bases, with 21 bases left in between. The CDR3 consists of 14 residues. The CDR3, as DNA: TGTGCCAGCAGTGTCCGTTCTGGGGCCAATGAGCAGTACTTC. It is translated as CASSVRSGANEQYF.

The genes are TRBV24-1 and TRBJ2-7; a weak D match, TRBD1 (5 bases). The CDR3 has 15 residues. Germline V CDR1 and CDR2: KGHDR, SFDVKD. V dropped 4 bases and J dropped 2 bases, with 14 bases sitting between them. CDR3 DNA: TGTGCCACCAGTGACTCCAGGGTTTTGACCTACGAGCAGTACTTC. Amino acid sequence: CATSDSRVLTYEQYF.

The chain couples TRBV20-1 to TRBJ1-2; 8 bases align to TRBD1. The germline V gene encodes CDR1 DFQATT and CDR2 SNEGSKA (reference sequence). The CDR3 sequence is 12 residues long. V lost 4 bases and J lost 4; bases outside the gene matches: 2. CDR3 sequence reads: CSAIGTGYGYTF. CDR3 nucleotide sequence: TGCAGTGCTATAGGGACAGGCTATGGCTACACCTTC.

The gene calls are TRBV29-1 and TRBJ1-1, with D possibly being TRBD1 (6 bases). Deletions cut 7 bases from V and 4 bases from J, with 16 bases between. Looked up from germline, CDR1 is SQVTM and CDR2 is ANQGSEA. CDR3 size: 13 residues. The CDR3 nucleotides read TGCAGCGCCGTGGACAGATTAGGCACTGAAGCTTTCTTT. Amino acid sequence: CSAVDRLGTEAFF.

The chain carries TRBV20-1 and TRBJ2-7; 12 bases match TRBD2. The junction had 15 bases not matched to a gene; V was cut back by 6 bases and J by 9 bases. This CDR3 spans 15 amino acids. The germline V gene has CDR1 DFQATT and CDR2 SNEGSKA (reference sequence). The CDR3 DNA is TGCAGTGCCCTAGGGGGACTAGCGGGTACAAGCTGGCAGTACTTC. Protein product: CSALGGLAGTSWQYF.

To note about this clonotype: The junction and the germline gene differ at one end; a read error may be behind it. The chain couples TRBV3-1 to TRBJ2-1, with TRBD2 as a possible D gene (6 bases). There are 17 residues in the CDR3. Germline V lookup: CDR1 LGHDT, CDR2 YNNKEL (reference sequence). The CDR3 here is CASSQDGASATYNEQLF. The CDR3 DNA reads TGTGCCAGCAGCCAGGATGGGGCTAGCGCAACCTACAATGAGCAGCTCTTC.

On this clonotype: The junction and the germline gene differ at one end; a read error may be behind it. The rearrangement joins TRBV20-1 to TRBJ2-5; D might be TRBD1 or TRBD2, each matching 5 bases. The J call may be mistaken, given a closer DNA end match to TRBJ2-7. The CDR3 length is 13 residues. Germline V lookup: CDR1 DFQATT, CDR2 SNEGSKA (reference sequence). DNA for the CDR3: TGCTGTGCCAAGGGACCGAATTTCTACGAGCAGTACTTC. This encodes CCAKGPNFYEQYF.